The 6 T cell receptor beta chains below all came from one sample that was sequenced in a study of tumor-infiltrating lymphocytes in primary liver carcinoma. Scientists recovered RNA and DNA together from roughly 20-30 mg of unsorted bulk tissue. cDNA specific to TCR beta was made from approximately 0.55 ug of total RNA, with a constant-region primer employed for priming. TCR beta libraries came from three nested multiplex PCR rounds using slightly modified ARM-PCR. Forward primers for TRBV1-TRBV30 and a C-beta reverse primer served the first two PCR rounds, at around 9 cycles each. TCRdb independently ran MiXCR on the multiplex PCR reads; one entry per CDR3 protein. The repertoire consists of 80,000 to 100,000 distinct CDR3 sequences, with around 70% occurring once and the leading ten covering about 27%. The sequenced sample was tumor-adjacent normal liver tissue. The receptors originated from a man aged 40-49 years with primary liver carcinoma and hepatitis B virus infection.

As regards this clonotype: Mismatch with germline at one junction end may stem from a read error. This chain uses TRBV6-5 with TRBJ1-4; D call uncertain. This CDR3 spans 15 amino acids. Germline loops: CDR1 MNHEY, CDR2 SVGAGI. The CDR3, as DNA: TGTGCCAACAGTTGCTCGCCCGGACGTAATGAAAAACTGTTTTTT. Its translation is CANSCSPGRNEKLFF.

The table lists this clonotype with a few counts. The chain couples TRBV12-3 or TRBV12-4 to TRBJ2-2; D is unresolved. The CDR3 covers 14 residues. V was pared by 2 bases and J by 1 base, with 5 bases between. The CDR3 here is CASSLSGNTGELFF. For the CDR3, the DNA is TGTGCCAGCAGTTTAAGTGGGAACACCGGGGAGCTGTTTTTT.

The V gene is TRBV11-2, the J gene TRBJ2-7; the D gene is possibly TRBD1 (6 bases). CDR1 is SGHAT and CDR2 is FQNNGV in the germline V gene. CDR3 size: 12 residues. CDR3 in amino acids: CVNSSDSYEQYF. CDR3 DNA: TGTGTCAACAGCTCGGACAGCTACGAGCAGTACTTC.

The V call is TRBV6-5, the J call TRBJ2-7; 10 nucleotides line up with TRBD2. After removal of 9 bases from V and 4 bases from J, the junction contained 12 bases not matched to a gene. CDR1 is MNHEY and CDR2 is SVGAGI in the germline V gene. The CDR3 length is 15 residues. The CDR3 here is CASNYGASGRYEQYF. DNA for the CDR3: TGTGCCAGTAACTACGGGGCTAGCGGGAGATACGAGCAGTACTTC.

Regarding this clonotype: A read error is possible here, since a much larger clone lies one base away. The chain is built from TRBV10-3 and TRBJ2-3, with a weak D call TRBD2 (5 bases). Germline CDR1 ENHRY, CDR2 SYGVKD. The V and J ends lost 0 bases and 3 bases respectively, with 10 bases between them. The CDR3 extends over 15 amino acids. Here the CDR3 reads CAISESGILTDTQYF. CDR3 nucleotides: TGTGCCATCAGTGAGTCCGGGATTTTGACAGATACGCAGTATTTT.

With respect to this clonotype: Germline and junction disagree at one end, which may indicate a read error. The chain joins TRBV11-2 to TRBJ2-1; 14 bases map to TRBD2. The CDR3 runs 16 residues. Looked up from germline, CDR1 is SGHAT and CDR2 is FQNNGV. CDR3 in amino acids: CASSGSSTSGRGGGLF. CDR3 bases: TGTGCCAGCAGCGGCTCTTCGACTAGCGGGAGGGGAGGCGGGTTATTC. Complete variable domain (other parts from reference TRBV11-2 and TRBJ2-1): EAGVAQSPRYKIIEKRQSVAFWCNPISGHATLYWYQQILGQGPKLLIQFQNNGVVDDSQLPKDRFSAERLKGVDSTLKIQPAKLEDSAVYLCASSGSSTSGRGGGLFGPGTRLTVL.